The rows below give T cell receptor beta chains drawn from one sample of a study of T cell responses to AZD1222 COVID-19 vaccine. Using immunoSEQ multiplex PCR, the repertoire was profiled, and TCRdb retains in-frame clones only, with some absent. The sample contains about 120,000 clones, about nine tenths of which appear only once. This specimen consisted of peripheral blood, obtained on day 0 of AZD1222 vaccination. These TCRs come from an adult in good health. Each CDR3 is given with its conserved first and last residue. Each record gives: CDR3 DNA, CDR3 protein, D gene, V gene, J gene. A D gene is named only where the DNA matches it firmly.

TGTGCCAGCAGCTTGGAGCTCAGGGGGGGCTATGGCTACACCTTC,CASSLELRGGYGYTF,TRBD1,TRBV5-6,TRBJ1-2
TGTGCCAGCAGCCTGGGATCAAACACTGAAGCTTTCTTT,CASSLGSNTEAFF,.,TRBV12-3/TRBV12-4,TRBJ1-1
TGTGCCAGCAGTTTACACGGCAGCTACAATGAGCAGTTCTTC,CASSLHGSYNEQFF,.,TRBV28,TRBJ2-1
TGCGCCAGCAGCCTGTTCGGAGGTCGGAACACTGAAGCTTTCTTT,CASSLFGGRNTEAFF,.,TRBV5-1,TRBJ1-1
TGTGCCAGCAGCCGCCGGGACCCACCCTACGAGCAGTACTTC,CASSRRDPPYEQYF,.,TRBV6-5,TRBJ2-7
TGTGCCAGCAGTTTACAGGGTCACGGTTCACCCCTCCACTTT,CASSLQGHGSPLHF,.,TRBV27,TRBJ1-6
TGTGCCAGCAGCTCCGGGCGAGAAAAACTGTTTTTT,CASSSGREKLFF,.,TRBV5-5,TRBJ1-4
TGTGCCTGGAGTGTGGCAGTTCACAATGAGCAGTTCTTC,CAWSVAVHNEQFF,.,TRBV30,TRBJ2-1
TGTGCCAGCAGAGTCGGACAGGGAAATAATTCACCCCTCCACTTT,CASRVGQGNNSPLHF,TRBD1,TRBV27,TRBJ1-6
TGTGCCAGCAGCTTAGAACCATATTATGGCTACACCTTC,CASSLEPYYGYTF,.,TRBV7-9,TRBJ1-2